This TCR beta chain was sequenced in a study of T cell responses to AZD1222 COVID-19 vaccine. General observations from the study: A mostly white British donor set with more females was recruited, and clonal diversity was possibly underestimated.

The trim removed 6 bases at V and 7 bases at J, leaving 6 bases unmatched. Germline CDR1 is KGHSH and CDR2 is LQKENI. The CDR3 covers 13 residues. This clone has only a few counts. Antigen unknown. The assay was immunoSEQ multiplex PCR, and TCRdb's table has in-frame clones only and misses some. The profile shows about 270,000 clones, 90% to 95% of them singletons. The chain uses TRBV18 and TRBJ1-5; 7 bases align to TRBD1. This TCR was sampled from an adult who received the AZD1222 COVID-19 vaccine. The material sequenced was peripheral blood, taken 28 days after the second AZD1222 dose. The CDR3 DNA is TGTGCCAGCTCGGCAGGGGGACAACAGCCCCAGCATTTT. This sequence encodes CASSAGGQQPQHF.